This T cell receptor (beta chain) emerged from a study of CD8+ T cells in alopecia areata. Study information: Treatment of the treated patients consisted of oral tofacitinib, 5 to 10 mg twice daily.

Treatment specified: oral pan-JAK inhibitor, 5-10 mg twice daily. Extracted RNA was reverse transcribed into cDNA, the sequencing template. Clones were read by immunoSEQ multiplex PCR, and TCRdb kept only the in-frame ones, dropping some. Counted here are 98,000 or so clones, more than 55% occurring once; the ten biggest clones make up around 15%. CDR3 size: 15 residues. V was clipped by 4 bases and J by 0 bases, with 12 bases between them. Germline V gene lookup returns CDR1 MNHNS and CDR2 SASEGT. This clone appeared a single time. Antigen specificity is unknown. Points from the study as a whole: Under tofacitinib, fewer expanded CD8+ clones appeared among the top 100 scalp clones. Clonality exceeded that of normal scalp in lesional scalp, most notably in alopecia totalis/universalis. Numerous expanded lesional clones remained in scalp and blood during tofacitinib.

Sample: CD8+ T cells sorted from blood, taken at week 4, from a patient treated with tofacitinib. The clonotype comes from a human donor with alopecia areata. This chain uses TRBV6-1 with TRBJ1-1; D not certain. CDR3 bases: TGTGCCAGCAGTGCGGGAGGACTCATGAACACTGAAGCTTTCTTT. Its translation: CASSAGGLMNTEAFF.